The 12 T cell receptor beta chains below all came from one sample that was sequenced in a study of blood T cells in healthy people across ages. Primed by a sample-barcoded 5' primer and a J-beta primer mix, a second PCR proceeded for 7 to 11 cycles. One entry per CDR3 protein results from TCRdb running MiXCR on the 5' RACE reads. The table has hundreds of thousands of distinct CDR3 sequences, 40% to 45% seen once. Sequenced material: blood. The receptor set was obtained from a man older than 75 in good health.

This clonotype was detected only a few times. The V call is TRBV3-1, the J call TRBJ2-1; 15 bases fit TRBD2. Germline V CDR1 and CDR2: LGHDT, YNNKEL (reference sequence). Trimming removed 3 bases from V and 10 bases from J; junction bases left unmatched: 7. The CDR3 loop spans 16 amino acids. CDR3 amino acids: CASSQSGGLAGGEQFF. In nucleotides, the CDR3 is TGTGCCAGCAGCCAGAGTGGAGGACTAGCGGGAGGGGAGCAGTTCTTC.

This chain connects TRBV20-1 to TRBJ2-5, with 8 bases fitting TRBD2. Trimming at V came to 6 bases and at J to 7 bases, leaving 16 bases not matched to a gene. This CDR3 is built from 15 residues. The germline V gene encodes CDR1 DFQATT and CDR2 SNEGSKA (reference sequence). The CDR3 spells CSARGGGVTIGTQYF. In DNA, the CDR3 is TGCAGTGCCCGGGGGGGCGGGGTTACTATAGGGACCCAGTACTTC.

The rearrangement uses TRBV7-7 and TRBJ2-5, with TRBD2 matching 9 bases. The CDR3 length is 15 residues. Trimming removed 5 bases from V and 9 bases from J; junction bases left unmatched: 13. CDR1 SSHAT and CDR2 FNYEAQ come from the germline V gene (reference sequence). The CDR3 DNA reads as TGTGCCAGCAGCCCAAGTAGTAGCGGGGGTAGGGCCCAGTACTTC. Its protein product is CASSPSSSGGRAQYF.

This clonotype was recorded a few times. The DNA of the CDR3 is TGTGCCAGCAGCACCGGGGAGGACAATGAGCAGTTCTTC. This encodes CASSTGEDNEQFF. This chain links TRBV12-3 or TRBV12-4 with TRBJ2-1, with a tentative D call TRBD2 (6 bases). The CDR3 contains 13 residues. V lost 6 bases, J lost 5 bases, and 11 bases lay in between.

This clonotype was seen a handful of times. The rearrangement links TRBV6-5 to TRBJ1-1; 7 bases match TRBD1. The germline CDR1 and CDR2 sequences are MNHEY and SVGAGI. The CDR3 has 17 amino acids. The V gene end was trimmed by 4 bases and the J gene end by 0 bases; junction bases not matched to a gene: 11. CDR3 nucleotides: TGTGCCAGCAGTTGGGGGACAGAACGAGCAGTGAACACTGAAGCTTTCTTT. Amino acid sequence: CASSWGTERAVNTEAFF.

The chain couples TRBV6-2 or TRBV6-3 to TRBJ2-7; possibly TRBD1 for D (6 bases). The CDR3 sequence is 14 residues long. In germline, CDR1 is MNHEY, CDR2 SVGEGT. Trimming cost V 5 bases and J 6 bases, with 17 bases left between them. CDR3 bases: TGTGCCAGCAGTAGACTGTCCAGGGGTAGCGAGCAGTACTTC. Protein sequence: CASSRLSRGSEQYF.

This clonotype turned up a few times. The J gene is TRBJ2-2, the V gene TRBV7-9, with D tentatively TRBD1 (6 bases). The V end was cut by 5 bases, the J end by 3 bases, with 19 bases between. CDR3 length: 17 residues. Germline V CDR1 and CDR2: SEHNR, FQNEAQ (reference sequence). Here the CDR3 DNA reads TGTGCCAGCAGCACCAGACCGGGACACGGAGACACCGGGGAGCTGTTTTTT. This gives the protein CASSTRPGHGDTGELFF.

The chain combines TRBV10-3 with TRBJ2-3, with 7 bases aligning to TRBD1. This CDR3 spans 15 amino acids. V gave up 2 bases and J gave up 2 bases; unmatched junction bases: 4. CDR1 and CDR2 from the germline V gene are ENHRY and SYGVKD. The DNA for the CDR3 is TGTGCCATCAGTGAGACAGGGGAGCCCACAGATACGCAGTATTTT. Its protein is CAISETGEPTDTQYF.

At least ten counts were recorded for this clonotype. V and J are TRBV28 and TRBJ2-5, with no clear D. Germline assignment: CDR1 MDHEN and CDR2 SYDVKM. This CDR3 contains 12 residues. The V end lost 5 bases, the J end lost 2 bases, and 6 bases lay between the germline ends. In nucleotides, the CDR3 is TGTGCCAGCAGTGTGGGGCAAGAGACCCAGTACTTC. Translated, it gives CASSVGQETQYF.

The rearrangement joins TRBV6-6 to TRBJ2-6; the match to TRBD1 covers 9 bases. The J segment lost 2 bases and the V segment lost 7 bases, leaving 9 bases of the junction unmatched. The germline V gene encodes CDR1 MNHNY and CDR2 SVGAGI (reference sequence). This CDR3 contains 17 residues. CDR3 nucleotide sequence: TGTGCCAGCACCCTTTCGGGACAGGGTACTGGGGCCAACGTCCTGACTTTC. As protein: CASTLSGQGTGANVLTF.

The rearrangement links TRBV7-9 to TRBJ2-7, with D perhaps TRBD2 (6 bases). This CDR3 region has 13 residues. The germline V gene encodes CDR1 SEHNR and CDR2 FQNEAQ (reference sequence). V was trimmed by 4 bases and J by 7 bases, leaving 14 bases between them. The CDR3 protein is CASSYRLEIEQYF. CDR3 nucleotide sequence: TGTGCCAGCAGCTACCGACTAGAGATTGAGCAGTACTTC.

The chain employs TRBV7-2 and TRBJ1-1; no clear D gene. Germline CDR1 SGHTA, CDR2 FQGNSA. V shed 1 base and J shed 8 bases, with 8 bases lying between them. The CDR3 has 12 residues. CDR3 DNA: TGTGCCAGCAGCTTAGAGGGCCCAGAAGCTTTCTTT. It codes for CASSLEGPEAFF.